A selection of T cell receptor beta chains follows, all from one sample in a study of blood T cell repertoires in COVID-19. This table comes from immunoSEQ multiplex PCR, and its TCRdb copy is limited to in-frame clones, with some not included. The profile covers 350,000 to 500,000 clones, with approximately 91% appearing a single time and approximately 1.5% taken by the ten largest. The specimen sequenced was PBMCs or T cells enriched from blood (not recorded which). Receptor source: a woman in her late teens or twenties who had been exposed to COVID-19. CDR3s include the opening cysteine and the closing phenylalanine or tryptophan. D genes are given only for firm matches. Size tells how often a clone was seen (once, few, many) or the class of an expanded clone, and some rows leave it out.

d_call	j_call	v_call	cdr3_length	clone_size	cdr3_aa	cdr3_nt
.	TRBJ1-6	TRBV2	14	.	CASSESGLNSPLHF	TGTGCCAGCAGTGAATCGGGATTGAATTCACCCCTCCACTTT
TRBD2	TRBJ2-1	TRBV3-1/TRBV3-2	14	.	CASSHLTGTTEQFF	TGTGCCAGCAGCCATCTCACCGGGACTACTGAGCAGTTCTTC
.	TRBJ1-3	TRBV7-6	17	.	CASSPTDRLPSGNTIYF	TGTGCCAGCAGCCCTACCGACAGGCTTCCCTCTGGAAACACCATATATTTT
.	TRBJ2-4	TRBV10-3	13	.	CAMNRVPKNIQYF	TGTGCCATGAACAGGGTGCCCAAAAACATTCAGTACTTC
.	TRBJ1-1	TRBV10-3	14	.	CAIRGPGDGTEAFF	TGTGCCATCAGAGGACCCGGGGATGGGACTGAAGCTTTCTTT
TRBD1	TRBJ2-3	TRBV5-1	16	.	CASSHMPGQGTDTQYF	TGCGCCAGCAGCCATATGCCGGGACAGGGAACAGATACGCAGTATTTT
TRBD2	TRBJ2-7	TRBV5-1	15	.	CASSWSSGGADEQYF	TGCGCCAGCAGCTGGAGTAGCGGGGGGGCCGACGAGCAGTACTTC
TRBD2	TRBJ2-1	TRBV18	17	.	CASSPGLAGFMHNEQFF	TGTGCCAGCTCACCGGGACTAGCGGGATTTATGCACAATGAGCAGTTCTTC
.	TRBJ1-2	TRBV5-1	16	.	CASSPGLRPESYGYTF	TGCGCCAGCAGCCCTGGACTGCGGCCGGAATCCTATGGCTACACCTTC
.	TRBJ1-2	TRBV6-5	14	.	CASSYSGQPYGYTF	TGTGCCAGCAGTTACTCCGGACAGCCCTATGGCTACACCTTC
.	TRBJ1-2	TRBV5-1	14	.	CASSLGSGFEGYTF	TGCGCCAGCAGCTTGGGGTCGGGGTTTGAGGGCTACACCTTC
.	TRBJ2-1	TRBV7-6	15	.	CASSYSGGGGNEQFF	TGTGCCAGCAGCTATTCTGGGGGCGGGGGTAATGAGCAGTTCTTC
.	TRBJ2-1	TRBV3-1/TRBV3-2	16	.	CAVKGGPPSSYNEQFF	TGTGCCGTCAAAGGCGGCCCCCCGAGCTCCTACAATGAGCAGTTCTTC
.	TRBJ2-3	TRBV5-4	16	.	CASSLGKAGSTDTQYF	TGTGCCAGCAGCTTGGGCAAAGCTGGTAGCACAGATACGCAGTATTTT
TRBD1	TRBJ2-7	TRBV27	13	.	CATQGQGAYEQYF	TGTGCCACCCAGGGACAGGGGGCTTACGAGCAGTACTTC
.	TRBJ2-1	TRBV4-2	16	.	CASSQDRQGTYNEQFF	TGTGCCAGCAGCCAAGATAGGCAGGGTACCTACAATGAGCAGTTCTTC
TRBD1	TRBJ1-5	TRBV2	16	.	CASSEDLTGSNQPQHF	TGTGCCAGCAGTGAAGATTTGACAGGGTCGAATCAGCCCCAGCATTTT
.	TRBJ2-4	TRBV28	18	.	CASTPRRRGLLAKNIQYF	TGTGCCAGCACCCCCCGTCGACGGGGATTACTAGCCAAAAACATTCAGTACTTC
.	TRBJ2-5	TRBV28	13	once	CASSFPPRETQYF	TGTGCCAGCAGTTTCCCGCCCCGGGAGACCCAGTACTTC
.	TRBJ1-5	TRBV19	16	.	CASSIEGAVRNQPQHF	TGTGCCAGTAGTATAGAAGGAGCAGTGCGAAATCAGCCCCAGCATTTT
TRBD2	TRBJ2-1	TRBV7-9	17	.	CASSSTSGLHSYNEQFF	TGTGCCAGCAGCTCGACTAGCGGGCTTCACTCCTACAATGAGCAGTTCTTC
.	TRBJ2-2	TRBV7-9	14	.	CASGGSSNTGELFF	TGTGCCAGCGGGGGGAGCTCGAACACCGGGGAGCTGTTTTTT
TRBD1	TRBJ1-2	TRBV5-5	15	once	CASSGTTGSSYGYTF	TGTGCCAGCAGCGGTACGACAGGGAGTTCGTATGGCTACACCTTC
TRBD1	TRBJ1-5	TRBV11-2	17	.	CASSLGRSDRANQPQHF	TGTGCCAGCAGCTTAGGCAGATCCGACAGGGCAAACCAGCCCCAGCATTTT
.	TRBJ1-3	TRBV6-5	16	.	CASSYSRASSGNTIYF	TGTGCCAGCAGTTACTCGAGGGCTAGCTCTGGAAACACCATATATTTT
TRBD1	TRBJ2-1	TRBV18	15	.	CASSPDRVSYNEQFF	TGTGCCAGCTCACCCGACAGGGTTAGTTACAATGAGCAGTTCTTC
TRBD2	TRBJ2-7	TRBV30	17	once	CAWSATLGLAGTYEQYF	TGTGCCTGGAGTGCAACCCTAGGACTAGCGGGCACCTACGAGCAGTACTTC
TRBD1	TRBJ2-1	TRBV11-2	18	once	CASSLSDTGGNFYNEQFF	TGTGCCAGCAGCTTATCCGATACAGGGGGAAACTTTTACAATGAGCAGTTCTTC